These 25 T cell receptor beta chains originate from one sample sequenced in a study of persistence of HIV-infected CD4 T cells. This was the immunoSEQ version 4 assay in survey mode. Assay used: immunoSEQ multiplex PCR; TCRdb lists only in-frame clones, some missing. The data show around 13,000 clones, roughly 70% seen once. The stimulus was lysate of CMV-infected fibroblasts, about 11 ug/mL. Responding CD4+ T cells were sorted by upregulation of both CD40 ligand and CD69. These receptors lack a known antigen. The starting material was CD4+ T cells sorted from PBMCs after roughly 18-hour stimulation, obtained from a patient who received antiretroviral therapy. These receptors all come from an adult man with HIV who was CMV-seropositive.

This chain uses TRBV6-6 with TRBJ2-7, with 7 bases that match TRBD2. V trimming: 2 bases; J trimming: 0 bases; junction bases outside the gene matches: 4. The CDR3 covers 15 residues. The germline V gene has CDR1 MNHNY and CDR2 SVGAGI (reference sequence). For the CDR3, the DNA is TGTGCCAGCAGTTACGGGCGGGGGTTCTCCTACGAGCAGTACTTC. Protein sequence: CASSYGRGFSYEQYF.

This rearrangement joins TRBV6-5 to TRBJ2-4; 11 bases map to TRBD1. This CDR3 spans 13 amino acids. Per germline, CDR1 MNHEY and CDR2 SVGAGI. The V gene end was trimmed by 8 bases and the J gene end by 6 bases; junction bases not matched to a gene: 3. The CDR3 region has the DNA TGTGCCAGCGCCGGGACAGGGGGAAACATTCAGTACTTC. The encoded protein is CASAGTGGNIQYF.

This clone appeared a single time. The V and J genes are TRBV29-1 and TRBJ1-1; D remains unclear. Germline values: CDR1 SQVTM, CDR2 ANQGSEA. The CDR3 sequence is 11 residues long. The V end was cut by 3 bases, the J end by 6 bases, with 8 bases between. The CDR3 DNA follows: TGCAGCGTTGACCGGTCGGCTGAAGCTTTCTTT. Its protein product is CSVDRSAEAFF. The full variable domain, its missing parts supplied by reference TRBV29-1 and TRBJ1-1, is SAVISQKPSRDICQRGTSLTIQCQVDSQVTMMFWYRQQPGQSLTLIATANQGSEATYESGFVIDKFPISRPNLTFSTLTVSNMSPEDSSIYLCSVDRSAEAFFGQGTRLTVV.

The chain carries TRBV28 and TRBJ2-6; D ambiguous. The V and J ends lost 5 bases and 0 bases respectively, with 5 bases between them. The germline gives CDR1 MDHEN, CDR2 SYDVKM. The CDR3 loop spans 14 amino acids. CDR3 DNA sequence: TGTGCCAGCAGTGTGGGCTCTGGGGCCAACGTCCTGACTTTC. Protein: CASSVGSGANVLTF.

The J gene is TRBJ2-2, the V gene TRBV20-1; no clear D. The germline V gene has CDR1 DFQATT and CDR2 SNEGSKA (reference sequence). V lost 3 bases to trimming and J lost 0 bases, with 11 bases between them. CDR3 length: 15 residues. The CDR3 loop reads CSASRAKTNTGELFF. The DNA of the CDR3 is TGCAGTGCTAGTCGCGCGAAGACGAACACCGGGGAGCTGTTTTTT.

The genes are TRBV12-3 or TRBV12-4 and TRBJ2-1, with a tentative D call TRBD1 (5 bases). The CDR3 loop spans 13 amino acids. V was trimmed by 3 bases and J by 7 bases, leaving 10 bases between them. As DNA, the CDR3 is TGTGCCAGCAGTTTTAGCAGGGTAAATGAGCAGTTCTTC. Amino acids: CASSFSRVNEQFF.

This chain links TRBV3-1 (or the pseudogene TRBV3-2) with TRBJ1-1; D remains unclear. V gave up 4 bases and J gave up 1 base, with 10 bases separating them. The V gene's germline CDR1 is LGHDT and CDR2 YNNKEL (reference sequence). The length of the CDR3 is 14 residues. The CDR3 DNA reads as TGTGCCAGCAGCCTGAGGGAGGAGAACACTGAAGCTTTCTTT. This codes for CASSLREENTEAFF.

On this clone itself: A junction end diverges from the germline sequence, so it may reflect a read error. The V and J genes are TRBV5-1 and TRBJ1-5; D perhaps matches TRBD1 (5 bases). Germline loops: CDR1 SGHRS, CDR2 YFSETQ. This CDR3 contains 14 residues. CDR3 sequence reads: CASSFSGPNEPQHF. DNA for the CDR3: TGCGCCAGCAGCTTTTCAGGGCCCAATGAGCCCCAGCATTTT.

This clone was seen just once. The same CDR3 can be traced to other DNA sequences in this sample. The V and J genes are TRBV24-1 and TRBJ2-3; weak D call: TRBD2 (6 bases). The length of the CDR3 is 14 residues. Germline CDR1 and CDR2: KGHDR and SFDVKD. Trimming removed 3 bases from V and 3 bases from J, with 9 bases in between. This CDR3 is CATSDRGGTDTQYF. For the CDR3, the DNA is TGTGCCACCAGTGATCGGGGAGGAACAGATACGCAGTATTTT.

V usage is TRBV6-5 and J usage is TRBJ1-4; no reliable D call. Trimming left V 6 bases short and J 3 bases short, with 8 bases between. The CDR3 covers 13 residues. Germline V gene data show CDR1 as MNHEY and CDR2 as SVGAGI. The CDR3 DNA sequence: TGTGCCAGCAGAGGTCCATCTAATGAAAAACTGTTTTTT. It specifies CASRGPSNEKLFF.

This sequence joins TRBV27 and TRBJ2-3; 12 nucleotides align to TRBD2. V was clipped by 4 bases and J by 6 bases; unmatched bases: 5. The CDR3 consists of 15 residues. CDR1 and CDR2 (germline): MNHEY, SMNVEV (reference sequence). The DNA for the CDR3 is TGTGCCAGCAGTTGGCTAGCGGGGGGGCCGGATACGCAGTATTTT. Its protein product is CASSWLAGGPDTQYF.

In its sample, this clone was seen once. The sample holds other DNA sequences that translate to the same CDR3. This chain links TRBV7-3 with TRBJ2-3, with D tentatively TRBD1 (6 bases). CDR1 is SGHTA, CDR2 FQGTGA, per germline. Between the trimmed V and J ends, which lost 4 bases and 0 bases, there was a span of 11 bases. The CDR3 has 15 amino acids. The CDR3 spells CASSSLGQSTDTQYF. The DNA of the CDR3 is TGTGCCAGCAGCTCCCTGGGACAAAGCACAGATACGCAGTATTTT.

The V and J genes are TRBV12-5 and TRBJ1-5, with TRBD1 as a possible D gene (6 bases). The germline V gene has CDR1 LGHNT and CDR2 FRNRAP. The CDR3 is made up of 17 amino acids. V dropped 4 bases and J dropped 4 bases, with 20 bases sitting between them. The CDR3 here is CASGWQTQGGGNQPQHF. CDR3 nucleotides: TGTGCTAGTGGTTGGCAAACACAGGGAGGGGGTAATCAGCCCCAGCATTTT.

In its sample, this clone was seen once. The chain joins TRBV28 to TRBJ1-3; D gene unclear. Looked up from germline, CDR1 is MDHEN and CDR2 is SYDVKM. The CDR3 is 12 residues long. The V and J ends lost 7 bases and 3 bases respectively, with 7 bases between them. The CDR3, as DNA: TGTGCCAGCAAGCCAGTTGGAAACACCATATATTTT. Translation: CASKPVGNTIYF.

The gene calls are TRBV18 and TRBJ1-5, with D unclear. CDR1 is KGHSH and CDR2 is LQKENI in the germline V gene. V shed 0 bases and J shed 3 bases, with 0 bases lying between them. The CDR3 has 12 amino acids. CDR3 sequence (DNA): TGTGCCAGCTCACCACCCAATCAGCCCCAGCATTTT. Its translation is CASSPPNQPQHF.

The CDR3 spells CASSPRLAGAETSYNEQFF. In DNA, the CDR3 is TGTGCCAGCAGCCCTCGACTAGCGGGGGCGGAAACATCCTACAATGAGCAGTTCTTC. The rearrangement joins TRBV7-9 to TRBJ2-1, with 12 bases that match TRBD2. V lost 5 bases to trimming and J lost 1 base; unmatched junction nucleotides: 12. The germline gives CDR1 SEHNR, CDR2 FQNEAQ (reference sequence). The CDR3 is 19 amino acids.

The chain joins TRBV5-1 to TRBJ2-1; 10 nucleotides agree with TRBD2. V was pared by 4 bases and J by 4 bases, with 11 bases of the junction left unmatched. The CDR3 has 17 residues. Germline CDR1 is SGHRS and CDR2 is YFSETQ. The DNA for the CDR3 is TGCGCCAGCAGCCCACGCAGCGGGGGGGCCTCATACAATGAGCAGTTCTTC. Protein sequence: CASSPRSGGASYNEQFF.

CDR3 DNA: TGTGCCAGCAGCTTAGATCCCGGCGGAGGGCTGGACGAGCAGTACTTC. This translates into CASSLDPGGGLDEQYF. The chain combines TRBV7-2 with TRBJ2-7, with D perhaps TRBD2 (6 bases). V shed 1 base and J shed 5 bases, with 18 bases lying between them. Germline values: CDR1 SGHTA, CDR2 FQGNSA. This CDR3 has 16 amino acids.

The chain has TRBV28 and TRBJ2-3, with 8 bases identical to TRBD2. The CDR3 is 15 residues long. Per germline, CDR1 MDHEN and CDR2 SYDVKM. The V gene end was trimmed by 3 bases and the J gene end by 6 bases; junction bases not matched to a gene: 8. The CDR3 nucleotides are TGTGCCAGCAGTTTTGCGGGGGGCATTCGTGATACGCAGTATTTT. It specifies CASSFAGGIRDTQYF.

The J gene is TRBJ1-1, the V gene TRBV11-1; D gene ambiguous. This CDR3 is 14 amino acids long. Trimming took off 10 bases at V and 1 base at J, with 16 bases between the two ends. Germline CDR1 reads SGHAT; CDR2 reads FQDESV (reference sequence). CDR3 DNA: TGTGCCACCGGTCCCTTGGCCCGGAACACTGAAGCTTTCTTT. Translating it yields CATGPLARNTEAFF.

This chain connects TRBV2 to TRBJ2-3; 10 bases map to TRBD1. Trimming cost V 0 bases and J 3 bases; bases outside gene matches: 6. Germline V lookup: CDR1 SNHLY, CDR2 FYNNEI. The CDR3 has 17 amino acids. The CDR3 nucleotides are TGTGCCAGCAGTGAAGCGGGACAGGGGCTGGTTACAGATACGCAGTATTTT. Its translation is CASSEAGQGLVTDTQYF.

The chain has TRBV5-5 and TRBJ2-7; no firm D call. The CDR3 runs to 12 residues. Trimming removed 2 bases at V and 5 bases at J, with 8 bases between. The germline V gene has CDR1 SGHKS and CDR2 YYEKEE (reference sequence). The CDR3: CASSLIGNEQYF. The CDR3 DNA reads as TGTGCCAGCAGCTTAATAGGGAACGAGCAGTACTTC.

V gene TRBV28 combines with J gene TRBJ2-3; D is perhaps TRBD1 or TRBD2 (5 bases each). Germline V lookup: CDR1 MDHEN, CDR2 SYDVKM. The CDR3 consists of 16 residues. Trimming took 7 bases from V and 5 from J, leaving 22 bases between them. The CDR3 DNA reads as TGTGCCAGCACCATGGGGGTGGCAGGAGGAATAGATACGCAGTATTTT. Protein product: CASTMGVAGGIDTQYF.

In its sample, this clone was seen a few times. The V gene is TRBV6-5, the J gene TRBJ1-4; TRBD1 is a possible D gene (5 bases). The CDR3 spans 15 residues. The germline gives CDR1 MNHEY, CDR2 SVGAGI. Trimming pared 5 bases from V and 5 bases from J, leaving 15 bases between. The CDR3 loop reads CASSTRQRKNEKLFF. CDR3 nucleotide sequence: TGTGCCAGCAGTACCCGACAGAGGAAAAATGAAAAACTGTTTTTT.

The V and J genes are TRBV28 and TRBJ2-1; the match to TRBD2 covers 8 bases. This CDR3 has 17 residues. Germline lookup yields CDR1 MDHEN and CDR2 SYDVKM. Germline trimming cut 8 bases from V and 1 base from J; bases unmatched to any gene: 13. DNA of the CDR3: TGTGCCAGCTTTACTCGGCGAGCGGGGGAATCCTACAATGAGCAGTTCTTC. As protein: CASFTRRAGESYNEQFF.